This passage covers 5 T cell receptor beta chains from one sample sequenced in a study of shared clonotypes between healthy human individuals. Measured with immunoSEQ multiplex PCR; TCRdb has only the in-frame clones, and not every one. Here the sample spans 2 million to 3 million clones, roughly 93% being singletons. The sequenced sample was naive CD4+ T cells from PBMCs. Subset defined: CD45RA+ positively selected. The receptor source for this set is a man aged 18 to 29 in good health. Some clones in this sample may be carry-over from other donors' samples.

The chain is built from TRBV27 and TRBJ2-2; D gene ambiguous. Trimming cost V 6 bases and J 4 bases, with 9 bases left between them. This CDR3 has 13 residues. Germline V CDR1 and CDR2: MNHEY, SMNVEV (reference sequence). As DNA, the CDR3 is TGTGCCAGCAGCCTTATGTCCACCGGGGAGCTGTTTTTT. It translates to CASSLMSTGELFF.

The gene calls are TRBV2 and TRBJ1-5, with D unclear. The CDR3 contains 14 residues. Trimming cost V 10 bases and J 3 bases, with 16 bases left between them. Germline V gives CDR1 SNHLY, CDR2 FYNNEI. The chain's CDR3 is CATRDRASNQPQHF. CDR3 in DNA: TGTGCCACCCGAGATAGGGCGTCCAATCAGCCCCAGCATTTT.

V gene TRBV6-5 combines with J gene TRBJ1-3; D is perhaps TRBD1 (5 bases). Germline CDR1 reads MNHEY; CDR2 reads SVGAGI. There are 16 residues in the CDR3. V shed 0 bases and J shed 0 bases, with 9 bases lying between them. CDR3 in amino acids: CASSYSGGSSGNTIYF. In DNA form, the CDR3 reads TGTGCCAGCAGTTACTCGGGGGGTAGCTCTGGAAACACCATATATTTT.

V and J are TRBV11-3 and TRBJ2-3; D ambiguous. Germline-derived CDR1 and CDR2 are SGHNT and YENEEA. V shed 5 bases and J shed 0 bases, with 3 bases lying between them. The CDR3 contains 12 residues. The CDR3 bases are TGTGCCAGCAGCAAAAGCACAGATACGCAGTATTTT. Amino acid sequence: CASSKSTDTQYF.

CDR3 nucleotides: TGTGCCAGCAGTCAGTCAAGGGGTGCAACTAATGAAAAACTGTTTTTT. Translated: CASSQSRGATNEKLFF. V usage is TRBV6-6 and J usage is TRBJ1-4, with a weak D call TRBD1 (5 bases). From germline, CDR1 is MNHNY and CDR2 SVGAGI (reference sequence). The CDR3 loop spans 16 amino acids. V was cut by 5 bases and J by 0 bases, with 13 bases left in between.